This is a list of T cell receptor beta chains from one sample in a study of T cell responses to AZD1222 COVID-19 vaccine. Assay used: immunoSEQ multiplex PCR; TCRdb lists only in-frame clones, some missing. The profile shows 75,000 to 90,000 clones, approximately 85% of them singletons. The material sequenced was peripheral blood, taken 28 days after the second AZD1222 dose. The receptors shown here come from an adult who received the AZD1222 COVID-19 vaccine. CDR3s leave out the opening cysteine and the closing phenylalanine or tryptophan. The size of a clone is reported for some rows only, either as once, few or many, or as a class for expanded clones.

>13|-|TRBV7-9
ASSLGGGLRNTQY
>12|once|TRBV5-4
ASSSPDRQETQY
>12|-|TRBV2
ASSRESREYGYT
>13|-|TRBV19
ASSILTGRNSPLH
>15|-|TRBV4-1
ASSQESTRGYRDEQF
>11|-|TRBV19
ASSINVGGELF
>11|-|TRBV28
ASSLIRGTEAF
>13|-|TRBV21-1
ASSTKGEGVPPLH
>10|-|TRBV12-3/TRBV12-4
ASRTGGMKFT
>13|-|TRBV7-2
ASSLRRGNTDTQY
>9|-|TRBV5-6
ASYRGPEQF
>12|-|TRBV9
ASSVDRYNSPLH
>11|-|TRBV5-1
ASSTTGSYEQY
>14|-|TRBV4-2
ASSPKSGGYTDTQY
>13|once|TRBV11-1
ASSISQGQAYEQY
>16|-|TRBV3-1/TRBV3-2
ASSQDRLYPRPADTQY
>12|-|TRBV7-8
ASSLLRGNQPQH
>15|-|TRBV12-5
ASGISGGAGSYNEQF
>13|-|TRBV18
ASSTLRQGIGELF
>13|-|TRBV7-9
ASSLALPGGNIQY
>13|-|TRBV4-3
ASSLDTNSGVIQY
>14|-|TRBV7-9
ASSLETVSGNLGYT
>10|-|TRBV3-1/TRBV3-2
ASSQARDTQY
>10|-|TRBV10-3
AIGTTKSTQY
>10|-|TRBV10-3
AISESVGEAF
>12|-|TRBV15
ATSRGGEDYGYT
>12|once|TRBV28
ASRQPYSNQPQH
>14|few|TRBV6-5
ASSYSASGGLYEQF
>11|-|TRBV12-3/TRBV12-4
ASEGGSKNIQY
>13|-|TRBV15
ATSRDHSSGNTIY
>11|-|TRBV27
ANLPRVGYEQY
>13|-|TRBV19
ASSPTDRRPSGYT
>13|-|TRBV30
AWSSSGRNNSPLH
>10|once|TRBV5-6
ASSLTDTEAF
>14|-|TRBV2
ASRIQRQGANYGYT
>9|once|TRBV12-3/TRBV12-4
ASRLNTEAF
>11|-|TRBV12-3/TRBV12-4
ASSQGGNTEAF
>13|-|TRBV10-3
AISGPGQGGNTIY
>12|-|TRBV5-1
ASSLEVSRETQY
>10|-|TRBV12-1
DLVGEAYEQY
>14|-|TRBV4-3
ASSPGDRGRTGELF
>12|-|TRBV4-3
ASSQDIGPGELF
>12|-|TRBV10-1
ASSEAGNTDTQY
>12|-|TRBV5-1
ASSLSGSRETQY
>11|-|TRBV29-1
SVGTGSNYGYT
>15|once|TRBV19
ASSPGQGASTNEKLF
>13|-|TRBV16
ASSQSQVADTEAF
>13|once|TRBV9
ASSVTGTPNTEAF
>13|-|TRBV5-4
ASSLRLAGGAEQF
>13|-|TRBV3-1/TRBV3-2
ASSQAGGLYNEQF
>13|few|TRBV10-3
AISETTVTYNEQF
>10|-|TRBV19
ASSNRAGEAF
>10|once|TRBV28
ASSLTDFGQY
>11|-|TRBV18
ASSPGPWGEAF
>12|-|TRBV6-5
ASSPGWADYGYT
>10|-|TRBV25-1
ASTRGNSPLH
>14|-|TRBV28
ASSSPTSGRTYEQY
>11|-|TRBV7-9
ASSPPRDTEAF
>12|once|TRBV5-1
ASSAAGGNTEAF
>11|once|TRBV2
ASSEVGILGYT